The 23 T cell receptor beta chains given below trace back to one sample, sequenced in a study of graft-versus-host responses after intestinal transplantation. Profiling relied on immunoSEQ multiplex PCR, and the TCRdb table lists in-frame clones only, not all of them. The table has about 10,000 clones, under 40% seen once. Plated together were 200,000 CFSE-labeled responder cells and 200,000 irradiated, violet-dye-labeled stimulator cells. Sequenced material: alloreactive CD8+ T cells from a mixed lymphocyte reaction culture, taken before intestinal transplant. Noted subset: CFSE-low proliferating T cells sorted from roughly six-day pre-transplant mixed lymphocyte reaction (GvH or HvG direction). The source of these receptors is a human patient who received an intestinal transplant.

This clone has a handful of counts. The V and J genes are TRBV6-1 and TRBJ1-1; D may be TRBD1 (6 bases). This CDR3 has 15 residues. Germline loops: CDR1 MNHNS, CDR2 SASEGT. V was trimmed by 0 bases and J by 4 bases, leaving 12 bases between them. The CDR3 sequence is CASSEAAGASTEAFF. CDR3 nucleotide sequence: TGTGCCAGCAGTGAAGCTGCGGGGGCGAGCACTGAAGCTTTCTTT.

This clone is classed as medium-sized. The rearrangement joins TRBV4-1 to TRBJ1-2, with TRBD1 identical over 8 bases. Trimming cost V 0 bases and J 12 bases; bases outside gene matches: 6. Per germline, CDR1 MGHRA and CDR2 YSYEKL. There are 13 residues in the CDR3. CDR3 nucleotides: TGCGCCAGCAGCCAAGATGTGGGACAGGCCGACACCTTC. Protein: CASSQDVGQADTF.

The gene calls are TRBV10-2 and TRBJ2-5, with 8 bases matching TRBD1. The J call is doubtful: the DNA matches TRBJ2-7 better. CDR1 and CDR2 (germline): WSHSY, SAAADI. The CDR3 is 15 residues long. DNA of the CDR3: TGCGCCAGCAATAAGAGGGACAGGACTACCTACGAGCAGTACTTC. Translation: CASNKRDRTTYEQYF.

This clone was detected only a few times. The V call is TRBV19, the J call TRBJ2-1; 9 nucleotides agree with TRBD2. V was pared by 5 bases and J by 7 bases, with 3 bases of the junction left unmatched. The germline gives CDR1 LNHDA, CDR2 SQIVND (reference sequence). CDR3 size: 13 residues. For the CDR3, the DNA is TGTGCCAGTAGTCTCACTAGCGGGAATGAGCAGTTCTTC. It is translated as CASSLTSGNEQFF.

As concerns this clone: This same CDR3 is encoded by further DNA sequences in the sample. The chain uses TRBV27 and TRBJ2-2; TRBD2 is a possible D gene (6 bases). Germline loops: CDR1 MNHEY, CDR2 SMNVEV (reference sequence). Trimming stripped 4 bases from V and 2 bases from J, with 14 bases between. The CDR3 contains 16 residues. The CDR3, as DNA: TGTGCCAGCAGTTCCCGCGGGGTTCTAAACACCGGGGAGCTGTTTTTT. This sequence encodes CASSSRGVLNTGELFF.

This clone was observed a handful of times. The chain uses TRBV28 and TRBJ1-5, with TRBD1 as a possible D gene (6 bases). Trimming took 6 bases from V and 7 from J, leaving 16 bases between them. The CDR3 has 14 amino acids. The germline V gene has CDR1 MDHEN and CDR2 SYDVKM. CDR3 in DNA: TGTGCCAGCAGACTTTGGGGGGGCGGGCAGCCCCAGCATTTT. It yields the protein CASRLWGGGQPQHF.

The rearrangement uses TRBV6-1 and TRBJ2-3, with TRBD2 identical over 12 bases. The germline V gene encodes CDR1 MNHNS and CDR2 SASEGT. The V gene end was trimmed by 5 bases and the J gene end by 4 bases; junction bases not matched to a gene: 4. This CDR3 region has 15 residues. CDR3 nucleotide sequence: TGTGCCAGCAGTCAGGCTAGCGGGGGGGCAGATACGCAGTATTTT. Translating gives CASSQASGGADTQYF.

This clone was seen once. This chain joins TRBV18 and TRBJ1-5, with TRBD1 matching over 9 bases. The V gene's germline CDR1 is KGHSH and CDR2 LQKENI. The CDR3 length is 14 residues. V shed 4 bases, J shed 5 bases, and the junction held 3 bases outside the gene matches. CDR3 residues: CASSHGTGYQPQHF. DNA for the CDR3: TGTGCCAGCTCACATGGGACAGGGTATCAGCCCCAGCATTTT.

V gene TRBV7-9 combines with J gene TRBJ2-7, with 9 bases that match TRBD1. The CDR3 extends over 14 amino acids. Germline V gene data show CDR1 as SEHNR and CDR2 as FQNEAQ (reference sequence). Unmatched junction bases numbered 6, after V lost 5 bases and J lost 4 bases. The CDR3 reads CASSRGQGRYEQYF. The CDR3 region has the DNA TGTGCCAGCAGCCGGGGACAGGGAAGATACGAGCAGTACTTC. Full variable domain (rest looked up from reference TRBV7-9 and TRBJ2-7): DTGVSQNPRHKITKRGQNVTFRCDPISEHNRLYWYRQTLGQGPEFLTYFQNEAQLEKSRLLSDRFSAERPKGSFSTLEIQRTEQGDSAMYLCASSRGQGRYEQYFGPGTRLTVT.

The CDR3: CASSLVGQGLYEQYF. In DNA, the CDR3 is TGTGCCAGCAGCTTAGTGGGACAGGGCTTGTACGAGCAGTACTTC. The chain carries TRBV13 and TRBJ2-7; TRBD1 aligns across 9 bases. With V trimmed by 1 base and J by 4 bases, 5 bases remained unmatched. The CDR3 spans 15 residues. Germline CDR1 and CDR2: PRHDT and FYEKMQ (reference sequence).

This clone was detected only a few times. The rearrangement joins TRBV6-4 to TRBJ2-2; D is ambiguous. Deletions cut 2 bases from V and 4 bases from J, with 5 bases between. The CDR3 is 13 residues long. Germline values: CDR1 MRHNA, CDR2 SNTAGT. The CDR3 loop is CASSDGSTGELFF. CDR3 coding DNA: TGTGCCAGCAGTGACGGTAGCACCGGGGAGCTGTTTTTT.

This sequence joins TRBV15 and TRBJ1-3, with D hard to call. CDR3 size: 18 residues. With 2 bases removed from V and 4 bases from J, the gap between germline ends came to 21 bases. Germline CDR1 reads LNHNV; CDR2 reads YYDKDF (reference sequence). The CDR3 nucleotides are TGTGCCACCAGCAGACTCCCCCGGGAACATGCAGACGGAAACACCATATATTTT. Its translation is CATSRLPREHADGNTIYF.

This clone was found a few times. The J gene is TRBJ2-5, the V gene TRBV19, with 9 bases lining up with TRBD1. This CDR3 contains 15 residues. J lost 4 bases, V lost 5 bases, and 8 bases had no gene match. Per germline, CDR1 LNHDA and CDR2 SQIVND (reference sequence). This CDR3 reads CASSVTPGQGETQYF. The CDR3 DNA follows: TGTGCCAGTAGTGTAACGCCGGGACAGGGAGAGACCCAGTACTTC. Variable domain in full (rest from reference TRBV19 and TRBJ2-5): DGGITQSPKYLFRKEGQNVTLSCEQNLNHDAMYWYRQDPGQGLRLIYYSQIVNDFQKGDIAEGYSVSREKKESFPLTVTSAQKNPTAFYLCASSVTPGQGETQYFGPGTRLLVL.

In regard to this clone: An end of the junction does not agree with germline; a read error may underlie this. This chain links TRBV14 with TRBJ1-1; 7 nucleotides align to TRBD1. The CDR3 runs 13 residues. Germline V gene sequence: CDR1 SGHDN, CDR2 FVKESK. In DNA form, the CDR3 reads TGTGCCAGCAGCCGCCTCGGGACAGTCGAAGTTTTCTTT. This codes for CASSRLGTVEVFF.

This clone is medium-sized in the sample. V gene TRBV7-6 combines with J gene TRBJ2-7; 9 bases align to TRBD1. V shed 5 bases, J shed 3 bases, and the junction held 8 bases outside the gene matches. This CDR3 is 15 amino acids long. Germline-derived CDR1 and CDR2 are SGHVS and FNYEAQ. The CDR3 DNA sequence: TGTGCCAGCAGCCCGAGCATGACAGGGGGCTACGAGCAGTACTTC. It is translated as CASSPSMTGGYEQYF.

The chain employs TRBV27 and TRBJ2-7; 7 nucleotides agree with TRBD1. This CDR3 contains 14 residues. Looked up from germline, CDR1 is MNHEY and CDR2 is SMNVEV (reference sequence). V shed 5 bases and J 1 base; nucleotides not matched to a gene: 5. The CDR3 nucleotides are TGTGCCAGCAGTCCGAGGACAGGATCCTACGAGCAGTACTTC. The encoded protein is CASSPRTGSYEQYF.

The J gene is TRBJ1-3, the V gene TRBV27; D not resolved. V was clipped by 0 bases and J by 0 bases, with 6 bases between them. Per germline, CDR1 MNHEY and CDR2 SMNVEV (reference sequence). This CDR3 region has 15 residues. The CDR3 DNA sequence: TGTGCCAGCAGTTTATCGGTCAGCTCTGGAAACACCATATATTTT. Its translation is CASSLSVSSGNTIYF.

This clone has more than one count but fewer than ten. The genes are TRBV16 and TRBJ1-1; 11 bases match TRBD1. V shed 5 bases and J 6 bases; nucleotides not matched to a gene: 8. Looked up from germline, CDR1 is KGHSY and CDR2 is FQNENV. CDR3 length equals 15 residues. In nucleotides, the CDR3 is TGTGCCAGCAGCGCCTGGCCGGGACAGGGGGCTGAAGCTTTCTTT. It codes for CASSAWPGQGAEAFF.

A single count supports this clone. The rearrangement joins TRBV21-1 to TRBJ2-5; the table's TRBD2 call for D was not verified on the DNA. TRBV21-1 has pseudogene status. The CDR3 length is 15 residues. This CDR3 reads CASSKEGGARETQYF. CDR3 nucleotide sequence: TGTGCCAGCAGCAAAGAAGGGGGGGCGCGGGAGACCCAGTACTTC.

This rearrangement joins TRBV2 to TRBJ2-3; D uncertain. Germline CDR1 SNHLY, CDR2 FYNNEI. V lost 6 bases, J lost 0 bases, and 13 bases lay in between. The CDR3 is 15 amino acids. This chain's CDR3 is CASRREAASTDTQYF. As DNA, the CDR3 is TGTGCCAGCAGAAGAGAGGCCGCTAGCACAGATACGCAGTATTTT.

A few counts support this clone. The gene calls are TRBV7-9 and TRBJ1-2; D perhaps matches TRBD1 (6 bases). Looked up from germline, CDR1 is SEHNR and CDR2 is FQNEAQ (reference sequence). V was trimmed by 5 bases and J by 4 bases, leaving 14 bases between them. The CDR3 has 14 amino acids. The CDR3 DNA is TGTGCCAGCAGCGCAGGGGCCCCATTCTATGGCTACACCTTC. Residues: CASSAGAPFYGYTF.

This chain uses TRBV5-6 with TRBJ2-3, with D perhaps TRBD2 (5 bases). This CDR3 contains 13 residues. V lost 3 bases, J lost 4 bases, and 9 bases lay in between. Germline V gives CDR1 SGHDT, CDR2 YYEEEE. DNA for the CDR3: TGTGCCAGCAGCTCGGAGGCGGCAGATACGCAGTATTTT. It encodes CASSSEAADTQYF.

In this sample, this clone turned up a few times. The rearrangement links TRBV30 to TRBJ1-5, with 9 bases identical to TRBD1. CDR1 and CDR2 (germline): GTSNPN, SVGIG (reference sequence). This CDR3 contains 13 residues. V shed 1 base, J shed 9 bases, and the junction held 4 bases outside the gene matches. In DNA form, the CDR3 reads TGTGCCTGGAGTGAAGGGACAGGGAGGCCCCAGCATTTT. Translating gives CAWSEGTGRPQHF.